Below, 30 T cell receptor beta chains from the same sample are listed, as sequenced in a study of vaccination and CD4 T cells after COVID-19. The treatment is: approximately nine-day PBMC culture with coronavirus spike peptide pools or control peptides (ViraFEST assay). The Oncomine TCR Beta short-read assay was what sequenced the DNA obtained from cultured CD4+ T cells. Via MiXCR, TCRdb re-called the PCR reads, giving one row per CDR3 protein. The repertoire holds roughly 10,000 distinct CDR3 sequences, with approximately 55% as singletons. Antigens of these TCRs are unknown. The specimen sequenced was CD4+ T cells from blood, cultured in vitro. These receptors were collected from a human donor who had recovered from COVID-19.

CDR3 region: CASSHGGTQYF. As DNA, the CDR3 is TGTGCCAGCAGCCATGGGGGTACGCAGTATTTT. This sequence joins TRBV3-1 and TRBJ2-3, with D possibly called TRBD1 or TRBD2 (5 bases each). In germline, CDR1 is LGHDT, CDR2 YNNKEL (reference sequence). The V end lost 3 bases, the J end lost 8 bases, and 6 bases lay between the germline ends. This CDR3 region has 11 residues.

This sequence joins TRBV6-1 and TRBJ1-4; 12 positions agree with TRBD1. Germline CDR1 and CDR2: MNHNS and SASEGT. Trimming cost V 6 bases and J 10 bases; bases outside gene matches: 6. The CDR3 spans 14 residues. The CDR3 reads CASRPGQGAVKLFF. CDR3 nucleotides: TGTGCCAGCAGGCCGGGACAGGGGGCTGTAAAACTGTTTTTT.

The rearrangement uses TRBV27 and TRBJ1-6; D might be TRBD1 (6 bases). Trimming pared 5 bases from V and 5 bases from J, leaving 19 bases between. CDR3 length: 17 amino acids. Germline V gene sequence: CDR1 MNHEY, CDR2 SMNVEV (reference sequence). CDR3 DNA sequence: TGTGCCAGCAGTGATCCCGTCCGGCAGGGGAATAATTCACCCCTCCACTTT. This translates into CASSDPVRQGNNSPLHF.

This clonotype appeared a few times. This chain links TRBV6-1 with TRBJ1-5; 7 bases align to TRBD1. The CDR3 extends over 16 amino acids. Germline CDR1 MNHNS, CDR2 SASEGT. V dropped 6 bases and J dropped 0; count of bases not matched to a gene: 8. CDR3 sequence reads: CASSRSTGYSNQPQHF. CDR3 nucleotides: TGTGCCAGCAGCCGATCGACAGGGTATAGCAATCAGCCCCAGCATTTT.

This chain connects TRBV10-3 to TRBJ2-1, with 13 bases fitting TRBD2. CDR3 size: 17 residues. Trimming removed 8 bases from V and 4 bases from J; junction bases left unmatched: 11. CDR1 and CDR2 from the germline V gene are ENHRY and SYGVKD. CDR3: CAIQNPGLAGTYNEQFF. The DNA of the CDR3 is TGTGCCATCCAGAATCCGGGACTAGCGGGGACATACAATGAGCAGTTCTTC.

This clonotype was seen a handful of times. V is TRBV6-2 or TRBV6-3 and J is TRBJ1-2; 7 bases map to TRBD1. The CDR3 has 12 residues. V shed 9 bases and J 3 bases; nucleotides not matched to a gene: 4. Germline V gene data show CDR1 as MNHEY and CDR2 as SVGEGT. The CDR3 DNA reads as TGTGCCAGTAATCAGGGGGACTATGGCTACACCTTC. Translated, it gives CASNQGDYGYTF.

The rearrangement uses TRBV5-5 and TRBJ1-1, with D uncertain. Trimming stripped 0 bases from V and 1 base from J, with 10 bases between. There are 15 residues in the CDR3. Germline V lookup: CDR1 SGHKS, CDR2 YYEKEE (reference sequence). DNA for the CDR3: TGTGCCAGCAGCTTGGTACGGGGTTGGAACACTGAAGCTTTCTTT. Its protein product is CASSLVRGWNTEAFF.

The table lists this clonotype with a few counts. V is TRBV7-9 and J is TRBJ2-7, with TRBD1 matching over 8 bases. With 1 base clipped from V and 7 bases from J, the junction kept 9 bases outside the gene matches. The CDR3 loop spans 15 amino acids. The germline gives CDR1 SEHNR, CDR2 FQNEAQ (reference sequence). Here the CDR3 reads CASSLVPGTGVEQYF. CDR3 nucleotides: TGTGCCAGCAGCTTAGTTCCCGGGACAGGCGTAGAGCAGTACTTC. Full variable domain (missing parts from reference TRBV7-9 and TRBJ2-7): DTGVSQNPRHKITKRGQNVTFRCDPISEHNRLYWYRQTLGQGPEFLTYFQNEAQLEKSRLLSDRFSAERPKGSFSTLEIQRTEQGDSAMYLCASSLVPGTGVEQYFGPGTRLTVT.

The chain joins TRBV20-1 to TRBJ2-3, with 7 bases fitting TRBD2. J was trimmed by 1 base and V by 3 bases; bases with no gene match: 7. Germline values: CDR1 DFQATT, CDR2 SNEGSKA (reference sequence). The CDR3 loop spans 15 amino acids. The CDR3 nucleotides read TGCAGTGCTAGCGGATCAGCGGGGCGCACAGATACGCAGTATTTT. Translation gives CSASGSAGRTDTQYF.

The V and J genes are TRBV2 and TRBJ2-5, with D perhaps being TRBD1 or TRBD2 (5 bases each). CDR1 and CDR2 from the germline V gene are SNHLY and FYNNEI. The CDR3 contains 11 residues. V was pared by 4 bases and J by 10 bases, with 10 bases between. CDR3 sequence: CASSVGDRQYF. The CDR3, as DNA: TGTGCCAGCAGTGTAGGGGACCGCCAGTACTTC.

This clonotype appeared a single time. The chain joins TRBV2 to TRBJ2-4; D might be TRBD1 or TRBD2, each matching 6 bases. This CDR3 region has 17 residues. Trimming stripped 3 bases from V and 4 bases from J, with 19 bases between. Germline CDR1 and CDR2: SNHLY and FYNNEI. The CDR3 loop is CASSDYVGGAGKNIQYF. In DNA form, the CDR3 reads TGTGCCAGCAGTGATTACGTGGGGGGCGCCGGAAAAAACATTCAGTACTTC.

This clonotype turned up a few times. V usage is TRBV6-1 and J usage is TRBJ1-1; D is ambiguous. CDR1 is MNHNS and CDR2 is SASEGT in the germline V gene. CDR3 size: 14 residues. Trimming removed 7 bases at V and 1 base at J, with 13 bases between. The CDR3 DNA follows: TGTGCCAGCATTTCACACGGCAGGAACACTGAAGCTTTCTTT. It translates to CASISHGRNTEAFF.

V is TRBV19 and J is TRBJ1-2; D not resolved. V was shortened by 4 bases and J by 4 bases, with 16 bases between the two germline ends. Germline V gene sequence: CDR1 LNHDA, CDR2 SQIVND (reference sequence). This CDR3 has 15 residues. This CDR3 is CASSTQTPWSYGYTF. CDR3 coding DNA: TGTGCCAGTAGTACCCAGACCCCCTGGAGCTATGGCTACACCTTC.

This sequence joins TRBV11-3 and TRBJ1-6, with unresolved D. The CDR3 sequence is 13 residues long. Trimming stripped 3 bases from V and 8 bases from J, with 8 bases between. CDR1 and CDR2 (germline): SGHNT, YENEEA. The CDR3 coding sequence is TGTGCCAGCAGCTTGGACCCCTATTCACCCCTCCACTTT. Protein product: CASSLDPYSPLHF.

The chain uses TRBV4-1 and TRBJ2-2; 8 positions agree with TRBD2. The trim removed 1 base at V and 4 bases at J, leaving 5 bases unmatched. This CDR3 has 16 residues. Germline values: CDR1 MGHRA, CDR2 YSYEKL. The CDR3 spells CASSQAGGRFTGELFF. The CDR3 DNA sequence: TGCGCCAGCAGCCAAGCGGGGGGGCGATTCACCGGGGAGCTGTTTTTT.

The CDR3 region is CATLVTGGGGYTF. CDR3 nucleotide sequence: TGTGCCACCCTAGTTACAGGGGGCGGTGGCTACACCTTC. The chain joins TRBV6-1 to TRBJ1-2; 9 bases are a match to TRBD1. After removal of 10 bases from V and 7 bases from J, the junction contained 10 bases not matched to a gene. This CDR3 comprises 13 residues. CDR1 and CDR2 from the germline V gene are MNHNS and SASEGT.

The chain carries TRBV18 and TRBJ2-2, with D tentatively TRBD2 (6 bases). The CDR3 is 15 amino acids. Per the germline V gene, CDR1 is KGHSH and CDR2 is LQKENI. Trimming removed 3 bases from V and 4 bases from J, with 12 bases in between. CDR3 nucleotide sequence: TGTGCCAGCTCACCGGTCGGGCGGGGCACCGGGGAGCTGTTTTTT. Amino acids: CASSPVGRGTGELFF.

A few counts support this clonotype. The chain combines TRBV2 with TRBJ1-6; no definite D call. From germline, CDR1 is SNHLY and CDR2 FYNNEI. V lost 8 bases and J 4 bases, leaving 15 bases between the germline ends. The CDR3 totals 15 residues. The CDR3 here is CASAEGTSYNSPLHF. The CDR3 DNA sequence: TGTGCCAGCGCGGAAGGAACCTCTTATAATTCACCCCTCCACTTT.

The chain is built from TRBV7-2 and TRBJ1-5; no clear D gene. Trimming pared 2 bases from V and 4 bases from J, leaving 12 bases between. The CDR3 runs to 15 residues. In germline, CDR1 is SGHTA, CDR2 FQGNSA. The CDR3: CASSLRPRANQPQHF. DNA of the CDR3: TGTGCCAGCAGCTTACGCCCTCGGGCTAATCAGCCCCAGCATTTT.

This clonotype came up a few times. The rearrangement links TRBV27 to TRBJ1-1; D is perhaps TRBD1 (5 bases). Germline V CDR1 and CDR2: MNHEY, SMNVEV (reference sequence). Trimming cost V 8 bases and J 0 bases, with 13 bases left between them. The CDR3 covers 14 residues. In DNA form, the CDR3 reads TGTGCCAGCCGGAGGGGCGATATGAACACTGAAGCTTTCTTT. It specifies CASRRGDMNTEAFF.

The chain carries TRBV12-3 or TRBV12-4 and TRBJ2-1, with 9 nucleotides matching TRBD2. The CDR3 contains 15 residues. The ends lost 4 bases at V and 2 bases at J; junction bases unmatched: 3. The CDR3 loop reads CASSWAGGPYNEQFF. DNA for the CDR3: TGTGCCAGCAGTTGGGCGGGGGGGCCCTACAATGAGCAGTTCTTC.

The CDR3 nucleotides read TGTGCCAGCAGTTTAGAGACCGCGAACACCGGGGAGCTGTTTTTT. The encoded protein is CASSLETANTGELFF. The genes are TRBV27 and TRBJ2-2; D is unclear. There are 15 residues in the CDR3. V lost 2 bases and J 0 bases, leaving 7 bases between the germline ends. Per the germline V gene, CDR1 is MNHEY and CDR2 is SMNVEV (reference sequence).

In its sample, this clonotype was seen a few times. The gene calls are TRBV2 and TRBJ1-6, with TRBD1 identical over 8 bases. CDR1 SNHLY and CDR2 FYNNEI come from the germline V gene. Trimming took 1 base from V and 10 from J; bases not matched to a gene: 3. There are 14 residues in the CDR3. The CDR3 region is CASSEGQGRSPLHF. The CDR3 DNA is TGTGCCAGCAGTGAAGGACAGGGGAGATCACCCCTCCACTTT.

V usage is TRBV30 and J usage is TRBJ2-5; either TRBD1 or TRBD2 may supply D (5 bases each). The V and J ends lost 5 bases and 5 bases respectively, with 21 bases between them. Germline V gene sequence: CDR1 GTSNPN, CDR2 SVGIG (reference sequence). The CDR3 runs 15 residues. CDR3 nucleotides: TGTGCCTGGGGACTGCGGACCTACTGGGGGGAGACCCAGTACTTC. Translation: CAWGLRTYWGETQYF.

V and J are TRBV7-9 and TRBJ1-2; 8 bases are shared with TRBD1. Looked up from germline, CDR1 is SEHNR and CDR2 is FQNEAQ (reference sequence). J was trimmed by 2 bases and V by 5 bases; bases with no gene match: 7. The CDR3 spans 15 residues. In DNA, the CDR3 is TGTGCCAGCAGCCCGGGGGGACAGGCAAACTATGGCTACACCTTC. This codes for CASSPGGQANYGYTF.

This clonotype was observed a single time. The V gene is TRBV15, the J gene TRBJ2-1; TRBD1 aligns across 8 bases. The V segment lost 5 bases and the J segment 5 bases; nucleotides outside the gene matches: 8. CDR3 length equals 15 residues. In germline, CDR1 is LNHNV, CDR2 YYDKDF (reference sequence). The chain's CDR3 is CATSSGTGSNNEQFF. The CDR3 DNA sequence: TGTGCCACCAGCTCCGGGACAGGATCGAACAATGAGCAGTTCTTC. Full variable domain (missing parts from reference TRBV15 and TRBJ2-1): DAMVIQNPRYQVTQFGKPVTLSCSQTLNHNVMYWYQQKSSQAPKLLFHYYDKDFNNEADTPDNFQSRRPNTSFCFLDIRSPGLGDTAMYLCATSSGTGSNNEQFFGPGTRLTVL.

The rearrangement joins TRBV7-2 to TRBJ2-5; 7 nucleotides agree with TRBD1. The V segment lost 4 bases and the J segment 7 bases; nucleotides outside the gene matches: 9. Germline-derived CDR1 and CDR2 are SGHTA and FQGNSA. The CDR3 consists of 14 residues. Here the CDR3 DNA reads TGTGCCAGCAGCTCTAAAGGACAGGCCGGGACCCAGTACTTC. It translates to CASSSKGQAGTQYF. The variable domain in full, completed from reference TRBV7-2 and TRBJ2-5, reads GAGVSQSPSNKVTEKGKDVELRCDPISGHTALYWYRQSLGQGLEFLIYFQGNSAPDKSGLPSDRFSAERTGGSVSTLTIQRTQQEDSAVYLCASSSKGQAGTQYFGPGTRLLVL.

The V gene is TRBV4-1, the J gene TRBJ2-5; 11 bases align to TRBD2. The germline gives CDR1 MGHRA, CDR2 YSYEKL. This CDR3 contains 15 residues. The V and J ends lost 3 bases and 7 bases, in that order; junction bases with no gene match: 7. In DNA, the CDR3 is TGCGCCAGCAGCCATGGTAGCGGGGGGGTGGGGACCCAGTACTTC. It specifies CASSHGSGGVGTQYF.

This chain links TRBV7-2 with TRBJ2-3, with 13 bases fitting TRBD2. J lost 2 bases, V lost 3 bases, and 2 bases had no gene match. The CDR3 totals 16 residues. Germline lookup yields CDR1 SGHTA and CDR2 FQGNSA. CDR3 region: CASSFTSGGVTDTQYF. In nucleotides, the CDR3 is TGTGCCAGCAGCTTCACTAGCGGGGGGGTCACAGATACGCAGTATTTT.

The chain couples TRBV20-1 to TRBJ1-1; D remains ambiguous. Germline CDR1 reads DFQATT; CDR2 reads SNEGSKA (reference sequence). This CDR3 spans 12 amino acids. The V gene lost 7 bases and the J gene lost 3 bases, with 12 bases spanning the gap. This chain's CDR3 is CSVGVWDTEAFF. The CDR3 DNA follows: TGCAGTGTAGGCGTTTGGGACACTGAAGCTTTCTTT.